These T cell receptor beta chains were read from a single sample in a study of T cells after yellow fever vaccination. TCRdb re-derived calls from the 5' RACE reads in MiXCR, one entry per CDR3 protein. Seen here are 300,000 to 450,000 distinct CDR3 sequences, approximately 6% observed once, and the top ten hold approximately 15%. The sequencing here drew on PBMCs, taken 5 days after the yellow fever booster vaccination. Every receptor here comes from a man aged 30-40 years who received the YFV17D yellow fever vaccine. CDR3s include the opening cysteine and the closing phenylalanine or tryptophan. Each record gives: J gene, clone size, CDR3 length, D gene, V gene, CDR3 protein, CDR3 DNA. The D gene is left open where the match is weak. The size entry is marked missing in some rows and otherwise reads once, few, many or a size class.

TRBJ2-5 | - | 13 | - | TRBV7-2 | CASSPERKETQYF | TGTGCCAGCAGTCCCGAACGAAAAGAGACCCAGTACTTC
TRBJ2-1 | - | 19 | TRBD2 | TRBV7-7 | CASSPRASGIIGIGNEQFF | TGTGCCAGCAGTCCGAGGGCTAGCGGGATAATCGGGATTGGTAATGAGCAGTTCTTC
TRBJ1-2 | many | 14 | - | TRBV7-9 | CASSLEGLGDGYTF | TGTGCCAGCAGCTTAGAGGGTCTGGGAGATGGCTACACCTTC
TRBJ2-7 | many | 13 | - | TRBV7-2 | CASSLSTPYEQYF | TGTGCCAGCAGCTTGTCGACCCCCTACGAGCAGTACTTC
TRBJ2-5 | - | 15 | - | TRBV5-1 | CASSLDTGYQETQYF | TGCGCCAGCAGCTTGGATACTGGGTACCAAGAGACCCAGTACTTC
TRBJ1-5 | many | 12 | - | TRBV20-1 | CSVSPGNQPQHF | TGCAGTGTGAGTCCCGGCAATCAGCCCCAGCATTTT
TRBJ2-7 | few | 15 | TRBD1 | TRBV5-1 | CASSPSTGWVAEQYF | TGCGCCAGCAGCCCCTCGACAGGGTGGGTCGCCGAGCAGTACTTC
TRBJ2-1 | many | 16 | TRBD1 | TRBV7-2 | CASSSWDSVSYNEQFF | TGTGCCAGCAGCTCCTGGGACAGCGTATCCTACAATGAGCAGTTCTTC
TRBJ2-2 | many | 11 | - | TRBV20-1 | CSASRVGELFF | TGCAGTGCTTCTCGTGTCGGGGAGCTGTTTTTT
TRBJ2-2 | many | 15 | TRBD1 | TRBV12-3/TRBV12-4 | CASRLGQGRSGELFF | TGTGCCAGCAGACTCGGACAGGGTCGGTCCGGGGAGCTGTTTTTT
TRBJ1-1 | few | 16 | - | TRBV14 | CASSARAGVMNTEAFF | TGTGCCAGCAGCGCAAGAGCCGGGGTCATGAACACTGAAGCTTTCTTT
TRBJ1-2 | many | 13 | - | TRBV28 | CASSLGQGLGYTF | TGTGCCAGCAGTTTGGGCCAGGGCCTTGGCTACACCTTC
TRBJ2-2 | many | 14 | - | TRBV10-2 | CATPGPANTGELFF | TGCGCCACCCCGGGACCTGCGAACACCGGGGAGCTGTTTTTT
TRBJ2-1 | many | 13 | - | TRBV5-6 | CASTRTPLNEQFF | TGTGCCAGCACTCGCACCCCCCTCAATGAGCAGTTCTTC
TRBJ2-2 | many | 15 | - | TRBV10-3 | CAISEARREAGELFF | TGTGCCATCAGTGAGGCCCGTAGGGAGGCCGGGGAGCTGTTTTTT
TRBJ1-2 | - | 17 | TRBD1 | TRBV7-9 | CASSFYAGTGVSNGYTF | TGTGCCAGCAGCTTCTATGCCGGGACAGGGGTATCGAATGGCTACACCTTC
TRBJ1-2 | - | 11 | - | TRBV29-1 | CSEGGARGYTF | TGCAGCGAAGGGGGGGCGCGGGGCTACACCTTC
TRBJ2-3 | - | 16 | TRBD2 | TRBV5-1 | CASSSTMPGTSGREYF | TGCGCCAGCAGCTCGACAATGCCGGGGACTAGCGGGAGAGAGTATTTT
TRBJ1-6 | many | 15 | TRBD1 | TRBV5-1 | CASSLGGDRNSPLHF | TGCGCCAGCAGCTTGGGGGGGGACAGAAATTCACCCCTCCACTTT
TRBJ2-5 | few | 18 | TRBD2 | TRBV12-5 | CASGLVFRGLDGGETQYF | TGTGCTAGTGGTTTGGTATTTAGAGGGCTTGACGGGGGGGAGACCCAGTACTTC
TRBJ1-1 | - | 13 | - | TRBV7-9 | CASSSRRNTEAFF | TGTGCCAGCAGCTCCAGACGGAACACTGAAGCTTTCTTT
TRBJ2-7 | few | 15 | TRBD1 | TRBV19 | CASSPQDRLTDEQYF | TGTGCCAGTAGTCCGCAGGACAGGCTTACGGACGAGCAGTACTTC
TRBJ1-1 | few | 14 | - | TRBV12-3/TRBV12-4 | CASIPHNGNTEAFF | TGTGCCAGCATTCCCCATAACGGGAACACTGAAGCTTTCTTT
TRBJ2-1 | few | 11 | - | TRBV5-1 | CASSSAAEQFF | TGCGCCAGCAGCTCAGCAGCTGAGCAGTTCTTC
TRBJ2-7 | - | 15 | TRBD1 | TRBV23-1 | CASSQPGQAAYEQYF | TGCGCCAGCAGTCAGCCGGGACAGGCTGCCTACGAGCAGTACTTC
TRBJ2-7 | many | 13 | TRBD2 | TRBV10-3 | CAISSSGNYEQYF | TGTGCCATCAGCTCTAGCGGCAACTACGAGCAGTACTTC
TRBJ2-7 | - | 17 | TRBD2 | TRBV3-1 | CASTPGLAGGGSYEQYF | TGTGCCTCCACCCCCGGACTAGCGGGAGGGGGCTCCTACGAGCAGTACTTC
TRBJ2-3 | few | 16 | TRBD2 | TRBV20-1 | CCARGLAGGPGDTQYF | TGCTGTGCTAGGGGACTAGCGGGAGGGCCGGGAGATACGCAGTATTTT
TRBJ2-1 | few | 13 | TRBD2 | TRBV2 | CASSDGAGLEQFF | TGTGCCAGCAGTGATGGAGCGGGACTTGAGCAGTTCTTC
TRBJ1-2 | few | 17 | TRBD1 | TRBV27 | CASSLRGQGFPTYGYTF | TGTGCCAGCAGTTTAAGGGGACAGGGGTTCCCTACCTATGGCTACACCTTC
TRBJ2-5 | few | 13 | - | TRBV5-1 | CASSSGQLETQYF | TGCGCCAGCAGCTCCGGACAGCTGGAGACCCAGTACTTC
TRBJ2-3 | few | 11 | TRBD2 | TRBV29-1 | CSLTSDDTQYF | TGCAGCCTCACTAGCGACGATACGCAGTATTTT
TRBJ2-5 | few | 14 | - | TRBV20-1 | CSARVRLWGETQYF | TGCAGTGCTAGAGTCAGGCTCTGGGGAGAGACCCAGTACTTC
TRBJ1-1 | many | 18 | - | TRBV9 | CASSVGAVSVGVGTEAFF | TGTGCCAGCAGCGTAGGTGCCGTCTCGGTAGGGGTAGGAACTGAAGCTTTCTTT
TRBJ1-5 | few | 18 | - | TRBV11-1 | CASSWSSRDGGRSQPQHF | TGTGCCAGCAGCTGGAGCTCACGGGACGGAGGCCGGAGCCAGCCCCAGCATTTT
TRBJ2-1 | - | 16 | - | TRBV7-9 | CASSFPAVSSYNEQFF | TGTGCCAGCAGCTTTCCCGCGGTTAGCTCCTACAATGAGCAGTTCTTC
TRBJ2-7 | - | 18 | TRBD2 | TRBV11-2 | CASSTLAGGGLSSYEQYF | TGTGCCAGCAGCACGCTAGCGGGAGGTGGTCTTAGCTCCTACGAGCAGTACTTC
TRBJ2-1 | - | 13 | - | TRBV6-2/TRBV6-3 | CASSLMGLNEQFF | TGTGCCAGCAGTTTGATGGGTTTGAATGAGCAGTTCTTC
TRBJ2-7 | many | 12 | - | TRBV7-9 | CASSQAIAEQYF | TGTGCCAGCAGCCAGGCAATTGCCGAGCAGTACTTC